A selection of T cell receptor beta chains follows, all from one sample in a study of control samples from healthy donors and cancer patients. The repertoire was sequenced with immunoSEQ multiplex PCR; TCRdb's copy has only in-frame clones and lacks some. The sample contains about 75,000 clones, 75% to 90% of which appear only once. Sequences were obtained from blood. These receptors all come from a man between 45 and 60 years old in good health. CDR3s include the opening cysteine and the closing phenylalanine or tryptophan. D genes are given only for firm matches. For some rows the clone size is stated as once, few or many, or as a class when expanded; others skip it.

D,V,J,size,CDR3,DNA
.,TRBV30,TRBJ1-4,.,CAGIEGPLNEKLFF,TGTGCCGGGATCGAGGGACCACTAAATGAAAAACTGTTTTTT
TRBD2,TRBV15,TRBJ2-1,.,CATSELAGIHNEQFF,TGTGCCACCAGCGAACTAGCGGGTATACACAATGAGCAGTTCTTC
TRBD1,TRBV19,TRBJ2-3,.,CASSRRKTGTAFTDTQYF,TGTGCCAGTAGTAGACGAAAAACCGGGACAGCTTTCACAGATACGCAGTATTTT
.,TRBV5-1,TRBJ2-2,once,CASSFPGNTGELFF,TGCGCCAGCAGCTTTCCAGGGAACACCGGGGAGCTGTTTTTT
.,TRBV7-8,TRBJ2-7,.,CASSSDSGVPHEQYF,TGTGCCAGCAGCTCCGACTCAGGTGTCCCCCACGAGCAGTACTTC
TRBD2,TRBV7-2,TRBJ2-3,few,CASSFFSGSRADTQYF,TGTGCCAGCAGCTTTTTTAGCGGGAGTAGGGCAGATACGCAGTATTTT
TRBD1,TRBV18,TRBJ2-7,.,CASSRGQGLPDEQYF,TGTGCCAGCTCACGAGGACAGGGCCTACCGGACGAGCAGTACTTC
.,TRBV9,TRBJ1-2,.,CASSVATGWGDYGYTF,TGTGCCAGCAGCGTAGCTACGGGTTGGGGAGACTATGGCTACACCTTC
TRBD1,TRBV18,TRBJ2-7,.,CASSPSTGTGLGYEQYF,TGTGCCAGCTCACCATCCACCGGGACAGGGCTCGGCTACGAGCAGTACTTC
.,TRBV7-2,TRBJ1-5,once,CASSYPRGERGYLQPQHF,TGTGCCAGCAGCTACCCCCGGGGGGAAAGGGGATATCTACAGCCCCAGCATTTT
TRBD1,TRBV28,TRBJ1-5,.,CASTLSLRSYLQGENQPQHF,TGTGCCAGCACCCTGTCCCTCCGGTCATACCTTCAGGGGGAGAATCAGCCCCAGCATTTT
TRBD1,TRBV3-1/TRBV3-2,TRBJ2-7,once,CASSHGDRGPSDEQYF,TGTGCCAGCAGCCACGGGGACAGGGGACCTTCCGACGAGCAGTACTTC
.,TRBV23-1,TRBJ2-7,once,CASSQSGSLYEQYF,TGCGCCAGCAGTCAATCTGGCAGCCTCTACGAGCAGTACTTC
.,TRBV14,TRBJ2-3,.,CASSQEWGNTQYF,TGTGCCAGCAGCCAAGAGTGGGGGAATACGCAGTATTTT
.,TRBV29-1,TRBJ2-4,.,CSVLVENIQYF,TGCAGCGTTTTGGTCGAAAACATTCAGTACTTC
TRBD2,TRBV10-3,TRBJ2-1,once,CAISGSGGAMPSVYNEQFF,TGTGCCATCAGTGGGAGCGGGGGGGCCATGCCTTCCGTCTACAATGAGCAGTTCTTC
.,TRBV30,TRBJ2-2,few,CAWSPWSNTGELFF,TGTGCCTGGAGTCCCTGGTCGAACACCGGGGAGCTGTTTTTT
TRBD1,TRBV29-1,TRBJ1-2,.,CSATPGGGYGYTF,TGCAGCGCCACGCCAGGGGGCGGCTATGGCTACACCTTC
.,TRBV12-3/TRBV12-4,TRBJ1-6,.,CASSLGGNSPLHF,TGTGCCAGCAGTTTAGGGGGGAATTCACCCCTCCACTTT
TRBD2,TRBV7-2,TRBJ2-2,.,CASSSTSGGNTGELFF,TGTGCCAGCAGCTCTACTAGCGGGGGTAACACCGGGGAGCTGTTTTTT
.,TRBV30,TRBJ2-7,.,CAWSVWASQSYEQYF,TGTGCCTGGAGTGTATGGGCTAGCCAATCCTACGAGCAGTACTTC
.,TRBV5-4,TRBJ1-1,.,CASSSIDVGTEAFF,TGTGCCAGCAGCTCTATTGACGTGGGCACTGAAGCTTTCTTT
TRBD1,TRBV7-2,TRBJ2-4,.,CASSLEQGARYAQYF,TGTGCCAGCAGCTTAGAACAGGGGGCAAGGTACGCTCAGTACTTC
.,TRBV12-3/TRBV12-4,TRBJ1-5,.,CASSLASNQPQHF,TGTGCCAGCAGTTTAGCTAGCAATCAGCCCCAGCATTTT
TRBD2,TRBV24-1,TRBJ2-5,.,CATSDRIGLAGEETQYF,TGTGCCACCAGTGACCGGATCGGACTAGCAGGTGAAGAGACCCAGTACTTC
TRBD1,TRBV6-2/TRBV6-3,TRBJ1-1,.,CASSVDRATEAFF,TGTGCCAGCAGCGTAGACAGGGCTACTGAAGCTTTCTTT
.,TRBV11-2,TRBJ2-7,once,CASSLGFSYEQYF,TGTGCCAGCAGCTTAGGTTTTTCCTACGAGCAGTACTTC
.,TRBV13,TRBJ2-7,.,CASSLERRREQYF,TGTGCCAGCAGCTTAGAACGGAGGCGCGAGCAGTACTTC
.,TRBV24-1,TRBJ2-3,once,CATSDVRGAGTDTQYF,TGTGCCACCAGTGATGTGCGAGGGGCGGGCACAGATACGCAGTATTTT
.,TRBV6-6,TRBJ2-2,.,CASRKTGPGELFF,TGTGCCAGCAGAAAAACAGGTCCCGGGGAGCTGTTTTTT
TRBD2,TRBV28,TRBJ2-7,.,CATTVSAGTSGRAIYEQYF,TGTGCCACTACCGTATCAGCAGGGACTAGCGGGAGGGCCATCTACGAGCAGTACTTC
.,TRBV6-5,TRBJ2-3,.,CASSYQPTGPDTQYF,TGTGCCAGCAGTTACCAACCTACAGGGCCAGATACGCAGTATTTT
.,TRBV5-1,TRBJ2-1,.,CASSLLSSYNEQFF,TGCGCCAGCAGCTTGCTAAGCTCCTACAATGAGCAGTTCTTC
.,TRBV11-3,TRBJ2-7,.,CASSLMKRFMTDSYEQYF,TGTGCCAGCAGCTTAATGAAGAGATTTATGACAGACTCCTACGAGCAGTACTTC
.,TRBV4-3,TRBJ2-6,few,CASSQDVPGANVLTF,TGCGCCAGCAGCCAAGACGTTCCTGGGGCCAACGTCCTGACTTTC
.,TRBV20-1,TRBJ1-3,.,CSASRRGHRYF,TGCAGTGCTAGTAGACGGGGACATAGGTATTTT
TRBD2,TRBV11-3,TRBJ2-1,.,CASSLDSGNSYNEQFF,TGTGCCAGCAGCTTAGATAGCGGGAACTCCTACAATGAGCAGTTCTTC
.,TRBV5-5,TRBJ2-7,.,CASSRDLRSPEKAYEQYF,TGTGCCAGCAGTAGGGACCTGAGGAGCCCGGAGAAAGCCTACGAGCAGTACTTC
.,TRBV7-9,TRBJ2-1,.,CASSLGDQSRAAQFF,TGTGCCAGCAGCTTAGGGGACCAGTCAAGGGCGGCGCAGTTCTTC
TRBD1,TRBV25-1,TRBJ1-5,few,CASSTGGQPQHF,TGTGCCAGCAGTACAGGGGGACAGCCCCAGCATTTT
TRBD1,TRBV27,TRBJ1-1,.,CASTRTGLGTEAFF,TGTGCCAGCACGCGGACAGGGCTCGGGACTGAAGCTTTCTTT
.,TRBV18,TRBJ1-5,.,CASSRDGVNQPQHF,TGTGCCAGCTCACGGGACGGAGTCAATCAGCCCCAGCATTTT
.,TRBV4-2,TRBJ2-1,.,CASSQVKRRREVPNEQFF,TGTGCCAGCAGCCAAGTCAAACGGCGCAGGGAAGTTCCAAATGAGCAGTTCTTC
TRBD2,TRBV4-3,TRBJ2-3,.,CASSQVGLAGGPAQYF,TGCGCCAGCAGCCAAGTGGGACTAGCGGGAGGGCCTGCGCAGTATTTT
.,TRBV28,TRBJ1-4,.,CASTLGGTNEKLFF,TGTGCCAGCACCTTGGGGGGAACTAATGAAAAACTGTTTTTT
TRBD1,TRBV19,TRBJ2-1,.,CASTTGNYNEQFF,TGTGCCAGTACGACAGGGAACTACAATGAGCAGTTCTTC
.,TRBV4-2,TRBJ1-6,.,CASSHRSQGPNSPLHF,TGTGCCAGCAGCCACCGAAGCCAGGGTCCTAATTCACCCCTCCACTTT
TRBD1,TRBV5-1,TRBJ2-7,.,CASSLEQGMIYEQYF,TGCGCCAGCAGCTTGGAACAGGGGATGATCTACGAGCAGTACTTC
TRBD1,TRBV28,TRBJ1-5,once,CASRSTGGRSNQPQHF,TGTGCCAGCAGGTCGACAGGGGGCAGGAGCAATCAGCCCCAGCATTTT
.,TRBV5-1,TRBJ2-5,medium-sized,CASTRGDRETQYF,TGCGCCAGCACGAGGGGGGACCGGGAGACCCAGTACTTC
TRBD2,TRBV19,TRBJ2-1,.,CATMGGSGRGIEQFF,TGTGCCACCATGGGGGGGAGCGGGAGGGGAATTGAGCAGTTCTTC
.,TRBV4-3,TRBJ2-7,.,CASSQVGRSNEQYF,TGCGCCAGCAGCCAAGTCGGTCGGAGCAACGAGCAGTACTTC
.,TRBV18,TRBJ2-1,.,CASSPAREGEQFF,TGTGCCAGCTCACCGGCTAGGGAAGGTGAGCAGTTCTTC
TRBD2,TRBV19,TRBJ2-2,.,CASSIAGGRGYTGELFF,TGTGCCAGTAGTATCGCGGGGGGGCGCGGATACACCGGGGAGCTGTTTTTT
.,TRBV12-3/TRBV12-4,TRBJ1-2,.,CASSPPVYGYTF,TGTGCCAGCAGCCCTCCAGTCTATGGCTACACCTTC
.,TRBV30,TRBJ2-3,.,CAWSYKRVDTDTQYF,TGTGCCTGGTCCTACAAGCGCGTCGATACAGATACGCAGTATTTT
.,TRBV5-6,TRBJ1-3,.,CASSGARSGGNTIYF,TGTGCCAGCAGCGGGGCCCGGAGCGGGGGAAACACCATATATTTT
TRBD1,TRBV29-1,TRBJ2-1,.,CSGGQGARNEQFF,TGCAGCGGTGGACAGGGGGCCCGCAATGAGCAGTTCTTC
TRBD1,TRBV19,TRBJ1-1,.,CASSIGTGEGAEAFF,TGTGCCAGTAGTATAGGGACAGGGGAGGGTGCTGAAGCTTTCTTT